This entry is about one TCR beta chain. The antigen is undetermined. The data derive from a study of T cell responses to AZD1222 COVID-19 vaccine. Findings and caveats of the study: At 160-218 and 743-854, vaccine-associated CD4 TCRs were dominant, and they spanned spike. Sampling that yielded the repertoires occurred only after the peak T cell response. AZD1222 recipients seropositive at baseline numbered only 5 or 6.

TCRdb's copy holds only in-frame clones and misses some; the assay was immunoSEQ multiplex PCR. The sample yields around 140,000 clones, around 92% seen once. The sequencing used peripheral blood, collected 28 days after the second AZD1222 dose. This sequence was found in an adult who received the AZD1222 COVID-19 vaccine.

The chain's CDR3 is CASSYEDRFTYNEQFF. The CDR3 region has the DNA TGTGCCAGCAGTTATGAGGACAGGTTCACCTACAATGAGCAGTTCTTC. The gene calls are TRBV6-2 or TRBV6-3 and TRBJ2-1; 7 bases line up with TRBD1. V dropped 3 bases and J dropped 2; count of bases not matched to a gene: 7. CDR3 size: 16 residues. Per germline, CDR1 MNHEY and CDR2 SVGEGT.